These 6 T cell receptor beta chains were all obtained from the same sample, sequenced in a study of blood T cell repertoires in COVID-19. The method was immunoSEQ multiplex PCR; TCRdb's version includes in-frame clones alone and lacks a portion of them. This table holds 200,000 to 250,000 clones, roughly 90% found once. The specimen was peripheral blood. The receptors shown here come from a woman aged 55-70 years with acute or convalescent COVID-19.

This clone has just a few counts. In DNA, the CDR3 is TGTGCCAGCAGAAAACAGTTGAACACTGAAGCTTTCTTT. Translating gives CASRKQLNTEAFF. This rearrangement joins TRBV28 to TRBJ1-1; the D is unclear. Germline loops: CDR1 MDHEN, CDR2 SYDVKM. V dropped 6 bases and J dropped 0 bases, with 8 bases sitting between them. CDR3 length equals 13 residues.

The genes are TRBV14 and TRBJ1-4, with D maybe TRBD1 (6 bases). The CDR3 is 16 amino acids. Germline CDR1 reads SGHDN; CDR2 reads FVKESK. V was trimmed by 2 bases and J by 7 bases, leaving 17 bases between them. CDR3 region: CASSQTGHQLREKLFF. CDR3 bases: TGTGCCAGCAGCCAAACGGGACATCAGTTACGTGAAAAACTGTTTTTT.

The chain employs TRBV27 and TRBJ2-7, with 8 bases identical to TRBD1. J was trimmed by 2 bases and V by 5 bases; bases with no gene match: 11. Germline V gene sequence: CDR1 MNHEY, CDR2 SMNVEV (reference sequence). The CDR3 is 16 amino acids. For the CDR3, the DNA is TGTGCCAGCAGTCCTTGGGACAGGCGGGAAGCCTACGAGCAGTACTTC. Amino acid sequence: CASSPWDRREAYEQYF.

The CDR3 DNA sequence: TGTGCCACCAGCAGAGAAGGGGGGGATCAGCCCCAGCATTTT. Protein: CATSREGGDQPQHF. This rearrangement joins TRBV15 to TRBJ1-5; a weak D match, TRBD1 (6 bases). The CDR3 spans 14 residues. Germline CDR1 and CDR2: LNHNV and YYDKDF (reference sequence). Trimming left V 0 bases short and J 5 bases short, with 8 bases between.

The V and J genes are TRBV7-2 and TRBJ2-5; TRBD1 might be the D (6 bases). CDR1 is SGHTA, CDR2 FQGNSA, per germline. The ends were cut back, 4 bases at V and 2 bases at J, with 8 bases in the middle. The length of the CDR3 is 13 residues. The CDR3 DNA sequence: TGTGCCAGCAGCTCGACAGGACAAGAGACCCAGTACTTC. Protein: CASSSTGQETQYF.

This chain joins TRBV29-1 and TRBJ2-3; the match to TRBD2 covers 10 bases. The V and J ends lost 2 bases and 9 bases, in that order; junction bases with no gene match: 5. CDR3 length: 13 residues. Germline V gene data show CDR1 as SQVTM and CDR2 as ANQGSEA. The CDR3 nucleotides are TGCAGCGTTGAATCCGCTAGCGGGAGAACGCAGTATTTT. This encodes CSVESASGRTQYF.